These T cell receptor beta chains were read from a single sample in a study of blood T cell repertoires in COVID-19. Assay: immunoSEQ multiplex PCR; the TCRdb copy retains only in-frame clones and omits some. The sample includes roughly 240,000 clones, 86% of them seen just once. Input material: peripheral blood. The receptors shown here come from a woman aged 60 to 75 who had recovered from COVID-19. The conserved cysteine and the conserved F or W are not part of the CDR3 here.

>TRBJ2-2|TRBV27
ASSFLGGPPGELF
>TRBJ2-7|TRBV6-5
ASSPGQGGSSEQY
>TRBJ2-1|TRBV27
ASSFPPDRGSGTYNEQF
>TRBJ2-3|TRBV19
ASSMGLATQY
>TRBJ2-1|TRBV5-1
ASSETRPSVNEQF
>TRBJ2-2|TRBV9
ASSRQGVDTGELF
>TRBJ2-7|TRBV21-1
ASQKRNGAGVSDEQY
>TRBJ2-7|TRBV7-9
ASSFSSYEQY
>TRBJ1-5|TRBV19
ASTNLGGQNQPQH
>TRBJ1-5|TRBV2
ASSEATDNQPQH
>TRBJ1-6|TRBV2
ASSNGQSNSPLH
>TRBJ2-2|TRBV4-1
ASSPRLAGGPDTGELF
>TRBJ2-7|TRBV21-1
AGRGLADVPYEQY
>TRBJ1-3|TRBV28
ASSPDRTGNTIY
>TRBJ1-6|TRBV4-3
ASSQGGGSSYNSPLH
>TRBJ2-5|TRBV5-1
ASSLQTEEAQY
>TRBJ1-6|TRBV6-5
ASSYSRHEGSPLH
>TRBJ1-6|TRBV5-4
ASSTGTGWTNSPLH
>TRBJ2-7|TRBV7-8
ASSLGDRMTRVQY
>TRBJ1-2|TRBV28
ASSFQSHGYT
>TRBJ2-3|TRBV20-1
SASGLAGGLSTDTQY
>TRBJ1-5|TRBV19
ASSIQITGRRNQPQH
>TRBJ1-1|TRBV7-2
ASSLGQGSNTEAF
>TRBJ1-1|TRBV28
ASSLGTGREAF
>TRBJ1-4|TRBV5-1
ASGGGATNEKLF
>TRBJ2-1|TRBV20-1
SASFLAGGHNEQF
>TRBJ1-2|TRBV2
ASSAIQGGLGGYT
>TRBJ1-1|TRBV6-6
ASSHPQDRNTEAF
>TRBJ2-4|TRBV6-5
ASRGLAIDIQY
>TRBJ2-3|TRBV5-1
ASSLEGRGVTDTQY
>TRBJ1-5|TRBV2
ASSEADGSLQPQH
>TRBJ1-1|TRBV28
ASRITGTEAF
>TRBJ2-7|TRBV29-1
SVGRQGSSYEQY
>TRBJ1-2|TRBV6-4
ASRGTGGVGGYT
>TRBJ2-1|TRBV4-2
ASSQDQVAGRRF